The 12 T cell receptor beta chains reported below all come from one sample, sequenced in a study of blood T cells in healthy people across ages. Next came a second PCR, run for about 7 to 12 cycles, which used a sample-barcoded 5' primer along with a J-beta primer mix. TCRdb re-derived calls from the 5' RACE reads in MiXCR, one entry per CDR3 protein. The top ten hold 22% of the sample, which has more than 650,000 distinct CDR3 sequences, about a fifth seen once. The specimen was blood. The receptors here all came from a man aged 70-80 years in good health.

The CDR3 DNA is TGTGCCAGCAGCTTAGAACAAATTGGGACCGGGGAGCTGTTTTTT. Residues: CASSLEQIGTGELFF. The chain couples TRBV7-6 to TRBJ2-2; D unclear. Germline CDR1 SGHVS, CDR2 FNYEAQ. The CDR3 consists of 15 residues. V lost 1 base to trimming and J lost 5 bases, with 11 bases between them.

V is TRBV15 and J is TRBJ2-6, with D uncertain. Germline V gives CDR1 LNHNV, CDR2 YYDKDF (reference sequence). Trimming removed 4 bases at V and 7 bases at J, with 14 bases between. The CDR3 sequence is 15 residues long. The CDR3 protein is CATSKLADGANVLTF. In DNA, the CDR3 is TGTGCCACCAGCAAACTTGCTGATGGTGCCAACGTCCTGACTTTC.

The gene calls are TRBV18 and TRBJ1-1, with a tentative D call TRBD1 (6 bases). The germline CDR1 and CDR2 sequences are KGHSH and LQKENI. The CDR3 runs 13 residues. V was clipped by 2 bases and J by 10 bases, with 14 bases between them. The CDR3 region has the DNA TGTGCCAGCTCACCAGTAGAGGGAGGGGGAGCTTTCTTT. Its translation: CASSPVEGGGAFF.

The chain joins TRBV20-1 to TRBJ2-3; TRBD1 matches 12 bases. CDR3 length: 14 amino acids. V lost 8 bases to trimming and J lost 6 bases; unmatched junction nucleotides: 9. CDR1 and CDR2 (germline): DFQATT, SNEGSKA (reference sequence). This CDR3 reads CSTKPGQGADTQYF. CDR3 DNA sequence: TGCAGTACTAAACCGGGACAGGGGGCGGATACGCAGTATTTT.

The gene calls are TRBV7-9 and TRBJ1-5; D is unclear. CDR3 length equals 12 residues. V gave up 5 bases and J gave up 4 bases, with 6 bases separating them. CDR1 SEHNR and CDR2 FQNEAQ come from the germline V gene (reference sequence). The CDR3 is CASSGQNQPQHF. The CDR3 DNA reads TGTGCCAGCAGCGGGCAGAATCAGCCCCAGCATTTT.

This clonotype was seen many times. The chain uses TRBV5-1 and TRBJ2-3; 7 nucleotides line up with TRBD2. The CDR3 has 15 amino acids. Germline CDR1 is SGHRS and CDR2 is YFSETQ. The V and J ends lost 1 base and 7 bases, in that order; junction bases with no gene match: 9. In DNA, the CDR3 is TGCGCCAGCAGCTTGCTTACCGCGGGGGTCTATACGCAGTATTTT. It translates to CASSLLTAGVYTQYF.

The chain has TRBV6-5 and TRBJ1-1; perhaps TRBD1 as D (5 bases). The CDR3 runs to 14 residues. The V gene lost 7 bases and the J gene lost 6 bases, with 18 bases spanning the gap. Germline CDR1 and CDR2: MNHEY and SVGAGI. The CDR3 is CASTYAWGTAEAFF. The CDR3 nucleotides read TGTGCCAGCACCTACGCTTGGGGCACCGCTGAAGCTTTCTTT.

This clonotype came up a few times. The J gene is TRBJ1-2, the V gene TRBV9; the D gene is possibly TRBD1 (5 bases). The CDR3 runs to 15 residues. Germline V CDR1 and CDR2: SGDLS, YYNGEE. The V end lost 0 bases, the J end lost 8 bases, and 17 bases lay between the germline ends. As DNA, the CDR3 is TGTGCCAGCAGCGTAGTGGGCCTGAAGGGGCTCGGCTACACCTTC. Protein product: CASSVVGLKGLGYTF.

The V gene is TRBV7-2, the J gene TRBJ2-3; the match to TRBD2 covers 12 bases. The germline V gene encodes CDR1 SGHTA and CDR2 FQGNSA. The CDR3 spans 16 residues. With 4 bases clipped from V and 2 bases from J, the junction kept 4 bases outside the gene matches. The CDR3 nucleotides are TGTGCCAGCAGCTCTAGACTAGCGGGGGCCACAGATACGCAGTATTTT. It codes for CASSSRLAGATDTQYF.

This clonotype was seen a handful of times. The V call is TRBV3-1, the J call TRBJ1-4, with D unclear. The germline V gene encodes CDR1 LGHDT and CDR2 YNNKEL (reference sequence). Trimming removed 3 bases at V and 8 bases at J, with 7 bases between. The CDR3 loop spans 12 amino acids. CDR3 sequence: CASSQDHEKLFF. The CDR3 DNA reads TGTGCCAGCAGCCAGGACCACGAAAAACTGTTTTTT.

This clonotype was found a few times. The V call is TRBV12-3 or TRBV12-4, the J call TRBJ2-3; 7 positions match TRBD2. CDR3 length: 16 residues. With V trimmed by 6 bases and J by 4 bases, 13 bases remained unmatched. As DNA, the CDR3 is TGTGCCAGCAGCCCCCCCCGACTAGCTGGGGCAGATACGCAGTATTTT. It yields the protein CASSPPRLAGADTQYF.

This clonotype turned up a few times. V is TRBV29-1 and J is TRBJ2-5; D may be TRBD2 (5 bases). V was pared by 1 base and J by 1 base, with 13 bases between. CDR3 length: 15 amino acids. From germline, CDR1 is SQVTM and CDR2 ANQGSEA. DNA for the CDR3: TGCAGCGTTGAAGTCGGAGGAACCAGCCAAGAGACCCAGTACTTC. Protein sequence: CSVEVGGTSQETQYF.